This entry describes one T cell receptor beta chain. Its antigen is unknown. This sample stems from a study of regulatory T cells in long-lasting Graves disease. General study points: Accuracy was perhaps lowered by the small sample size. The study examined only peripheral blood, not thyroid tissue. The TCR repertoire of persistent Graves' patients was less diverse than that of newly diagnosed ones.

Time point noted: persistent/refractory GD, antithyroid drugs over 5 years with positive TRAb. Making the TCR library involved RNA that had been extracted from PBMCs. Arm-PCR of CDR3 regions and iRepertoire HTBI primers were the basis on which TCR beta libraries were built. TCRdb used MiXCR to reprocess the multiplex PCR reads, holding one entry per CDR3 protein. The sample yields some 370,000 distinct CDR3 sequences, roughly 20% seen once. The source is a woman aged 40 to 50 with Graves disease. Sequencing used peripheral blood mononuclear cells (PBMCs), obtained when the disease was refractory, from a patient treated with antithyroid drugs.

CDR3 sequence reads: CASSQGWRTLYEQYF. The CDR3, as DNA: TGTGCCAGCAGCCAAGGCTGGCGCACCCTTTACGAGCAGTACTTC. The chain joins TRBV3-1 to TRBJ2-7, with D hard to call. Per the germline V gene, CDR1 is LGHDT and CDR2 is YNNKEL (reference sequence). This CDR3 has 15 amino acids. V was cut by 1 base and J by 4 bases, with 14 bases left in between.